This TCR beta chain emerged from a study of human T cells and chemical hapten exposure. Specified time point: healthy volunteer bleed at 2 weeks. Before extraction, the whole blood was not fractionated, and total RNA was taken from it. TCRdb re-called the RACE reads through MiXCR, storing one row per CDR3 protein. The sample yields some 90,000 distinct CDR3 sequences, approximately 8.2% seen once. Deletions cut 4 bases from V and 4 bases from J, with 17 bases between. Germline V gene data show CDR1 as SGHRS and CDR2 as YFSETQ. The length of the CDR3 is 15 residues. This chain joins TRBV5-1 and TRBJ1-1, with D possibly being TRBD1 (6 bases). The sequence was collected from a female donor in good health. Some clones in this sample may be carry-over from other donors' samples. The sample taken for sequencing was whole blood. CDR3 in amino acids: CASSPSTGGGTEAFF. Here the CDR3 DNA reads TGCGCCAGCAGCCCGTCGACAGGCGGAGGCACTGAAGCTTTCTTT. Full variable domain (remainder filled in from reference TRBV5-1 and TRBJ1-1): KAGVTQTPRYLIKTRGQQVTLSCSPISGHRSVSWYQQTPGQGLQFLFEYFSETQRNKGNFPGRFSGRQFSNSRSEMNVSTLELGDSALYLCASSPSTGGGTEAFFGQGTRLTVV.